The rows below give T cell receptor beta chains drawn from one sample of a study of neurological immune-mediated disorders. TCRdb reprocessed the 5' RACE reads with MiXCR, giving one entry per CDR3 protein. The sample has roughly 100,000 distinct CDR3 sequences; 3.5% to 4% are singletons. Sequencing was carried out using PBMCs. Receptors originate from a woman between 18 and 30 years old with multiple sclerosis. The CDR3 runs from the conserved cysteine through the conserved F or W. D genes are given only for firm matches. Only part of the rows carry a size: once, few, many, or a class if the clone is expanded.

v_call: TRBV5-6; cdr3_length: 16; clone_size: many; d_call: NA; j_call: TRBJ2-7; cdr3_aa: CASSRGPGVPRYEQYF; cdr3_nt: TGTGCCAGCAGCCGCGGGCCTGGGGTTCCTCGGTACGAGCAGTACTTC
v_call: TRBV20-1; cdr3_length: 15; clone_size: many; d_call: NA; j_call: TRBJ2-5; cdr3_aa: CSASLGGVSEETQYF; cdr3_nt: TGCAGTGCTAGTTTGGGCGGGGTTTCCGAAGAGACCCAGTACTTC
v_call: TRBV7-8; cdr3_length: 16; clone_size: many; d_call: NA; j_call: TRBJ2-3; cdr3_aa: CASSSRDRRRTDTQYF; cdr3_nt: TGTGCCAGCAGCTCCCGGGACCGCCGGCGCACAGATACGCAGTATTTT
v_call: TRBV18; cdr3_length: 17; clone_size: many; d_call: TRBD1; j_call: TRBJ1-5; cdr3_aa: CASSPRSGQGADQPQHF; cdr3_nt: TGTGCCAGCTCACCAAGGTCCGGGCAGGGGGCGGATCAGCCCCAGCATTTT
v_call: TRBV5-1; cdr3_length: 15; clone_size: many; d_call: NA; j_call: TRBJ2-3; cdr3_aa: CASSLIGRSTDTQYF; cdr3_nt: TGCGCCAGCAGCTTGATTGGACGGTCCACAGATACGCAGTATTTT
v_call: TRBV7-2; cdr3_length: 14; clone_size: many; d_call: TRBD2; j_call: TRBJ2-5; cdr3_aa: CASRGTSVQETQYF; cdr3_nt: TGTGCCAGCAGAGGGACTAGCGTACAAGAGACCCAGTACTTC
v_call: TRBV20-1; cdr3_length: 14; clone_size: many; d_call: TRBD2; j_call: TRBJ2-5; cdr3_aa: CSAHSGGYQETQYF; cdr3_nt: TGCAGTGCTCATAGCGGGGGATACCAAGAGACCCAGTACTTC
v_call: TRBV5-1; cdr3_length: 11; clone_size: many; d_call: NA; j_call: TRBJ2-7; cdr3_aa: CASSGQYEQYF; cdr3_nt: TGCGCCAGCAGCGGACAGTACGAGCAGTACTTC
v_call: TRBV3-1; cdr3_length: 15; clone_size: many; d_call: NA; j_call: TRBJ1-2; cdr3_aa: CASSQDWGPGYGYTF; cdr3_nt: TGTGCCAGCAGCCAAGACTGGGGCCCGGGCTATGGCTACACCTTC
v_call: TRBV3-1; cdr3_length: 16; clone_size: many; d_call: NA; j_call: TRBJ1-1; cdr3_aa: CASSPRKTGMNTEAFF; cdr3_nt: TGTGCCAGCAGCCCACGCAAAACAGGGATGAACACTGAAGCTTTCTTT
v_call: TRBV27; cdr3_length: 14; clone_size: many; d_call: NA; j_call: TRBJ2-7; cdr3_aa: CASSLSTGTYEQYF; cdr3_nt: TGTGCCAGCAGTTTATCGACAGGTACCTACGAGCAGTACTTC
v_call: TRBV7-2; cdr3_length: 14; clone_size: many; d_call: TRBD2; j_call: TRBJ2-7; cdr3_aa: CASSTSGGPYEQYF; cdr3_nt: TGTGCCAGCTCAACTAGCGGGGGACCTTACGAGCAGTACTTC
v_call: TRBV5-5; cdr3_length: 14; clone_size: many; d_call: NA; j_call: TRBJ2-4; cdr3_aa: CASSLPLAKNIQYF; cdr3_nt: TGTGCCAGCAGCCTTCCGTTAGCCAAAAACATTCAGTACTTC
v_call: TRBV4-1; cdr3_length: 15; clone_size: many; d_call: TRBD2; j_call: TRBJ2-1; cdr3_aa: CASSNLAGGYNEQFF; cdr3_nt: TGCGCCAGCAGCAATTTAGCGGGGGGTTACAATGAGCAGTTCTTC
v_call: TRBV7-6; cdr3_length: 15; clone_size: many; d_call: TRBD2; j_call: TRBJ2-7; cdr3_aa: CASSLEAGTPYEQYF; cdr3_nt: TGTGCCAGCAGCTTAGAAGCGGGAACCCCCTACGAGCAGTACTTC
v_call: TRBV7-2; cdr3_length: 14; clone_size: many; d_call: NA; j_call: TRBJ2-5; cdr3_aa: CASSGTRGGETQYF; cdr3_nt: TGTGCCAGCAGCGGAACGAGGGGGGGAGAGACCCAGTACTTC
v_call: TRBV20-1; cdr3_length: 13; clone_size: few; d_call: TRBD1; j_call: TRBJ1-1; cdr3_aa: CSARQGAATEAFF; cdr3_nt: TGCAGTGCTAGACAGGGGGCAGCCACTGAAGCTTTCTTT
v_call: TRBV12-5; cdr3_length: 19; clone_size: many; d_call: TRBD2; j_call: TRBJ2-1; cdr3_aa: CASGLVPIERGGRANEQFF; cdr3_nt: TGTGCTAGTGGTTTGGTACCGATTGAAAGGGGCGGGAGGGCCAATGAGCAGTTCTTC
v_call: TRBV6-6; cdr3_length: 14; clone_size: many; d_call: TRBD1; j_call: TRBJ2-1; cdr3_aa: CASNTGGFYNEQFF; cdr3_nt: TGTGCCAGCAATACAGGGGGGTTCTACAATGAGCAGTTCTTC
v_call: TRBV9; cdr3_length: 13; clone_size: many; d_call: NA; j_call: TRBJ1-6; cdr3_aa: CASSVGGNSPLHF; cdr3_nt: TGTGCCAGCAGCGTTGGGGGCAATTCACCCCTCCACTTT
v_call: TRBV20-1; cdr3_length: 13; clone_size: many; d_call: NA; j_call: TRBJ2-7; cdr3_aa: CSAYQGGTLEQYF; cdr3_nt: TGCAGTGCTTATCAGGGGGGGACCCTCGAGCAGTACTTC
v_call: TRBV12-3/TRBV12-4; cdr3_length: 10; clone_size: few; d_call: NA; j_call: TRBJ2-1; cdr3_aa: CASSSGEQFF; cdr3_nt: TGTGCCAGCAGTTCTGGGGAGCAGTTCTTC
v_call: TRBV10-3; cdr3_length: 13; clone_size: NA; d_call: TRBD1; j_call: TRBJ2-7; cdr3_aa: CAISGQATYEQYF; cdr3_nt: TGTGCCATCTCCGGACAGGCGACCTACGAGCAGTACTTC
v_call: TRBV20-1; cdr3_length: 17; clone_size: many; d_call: TRBD1; j_call: TRBJ2-6; cdr3_aa: CSAGGTGLNSGANVLTF; cdr3_nt: TGCAGTGCTGGCGGGACAGGACTTAACTCTGGGGCCAACGTCCTGACTTTC
v_call: TRBV5-1; cdr3_length: 14; clone_size: many; d_call: NA; j_call: TRBJ1-1; cdr3_aa: CASSFLAGATEAFF; cdr3_nt: TGCGCCAGCAGCTTTTTGGCAGGGGCCACTGAAGCTTTCTTT